The 31 T cell receptor beta chains below all came from one sample that was sequenced in a study of PD-1 blockade in classical Hodgkin lymphoma. The repertoire was sequenced with immunoSEQ multiplex PCR; TCRdb's copy has only in-frame clones and lacks some. The sample shows 13,000 to 15,000 clones, more than 70% of them seen only once. With no exception, relapse followed autologous stem cell transplantation in all patients, and brentuximab vedotin exposure varied. The specimen was peripheral blood mononuclear cells (PBMCs), collected before the second cycle of nivolumab. The receptor source for this set is a human donor with classical Hodgkin lymphoma.

The rearrangement joins TRBV13 to TRBJ1-2, with 11 bases matching TRBD1. This CDR3 has 17 amino acids. Germline values: CDR1 PRHDT, CDR2 FYEKMQ (reference sequence). J was trimmed by 2 bases and V by 5 bases; bases with no gene match: 10. CDR3 sequence: CASSLAVGTGGNYGYTF. DNA of the CDR3: TGTGCCAGCAGCCTAGCTGTGGGGACAGGGGGGAACTATGGCTACACCTTC.

V and J are TRBV18 and TRBJ2-1; D possibly corresponds to TRBD1 (6 bases). V was cut by 6 bases and J by 0 bases, with 12 bases left in between. The germline CDR1 and CDR2 sequences are KGHSH and LQKENI. This CDR3 is built from 15 residues. CDR3 in DNA: TGTGCCAGCTCCTCGCAGACAGGCTCCTACAATGAGCAGTTCTTC. It encodes CASSSQTGSYNEQFF.

The rearrangement uses TRBV18 and TRBJ2-5, with D possibly being TRBD2 (7 bases). The CDR3 covers 16 residues. Trimming took off 0 bases at V and 5 bases at J, with 16 bases between the two ends. Germline assignment: CDR1 KGHSH and CDR2 LQKENI. CDR3 region: CASSPPAGARGETQYF. The CDR3 nucleotides are TGTGCCAGCTCACCACCCGCGGGGGCCAGAGGGGAGACCCAGTACTTC.

The chain couples TRBV7-2 to TRBJ1-2, with a tentative D call TRBD1 (5 bases). CDR3 length equals 14 residues. The germline V and J ends were trimmed by 1 base and 6 bases, with 12 bases remaining between them. The germline V gene encodes CDR1 SGHTA and CDR2 FQGNSA. The CDR3 DNA sequence: TGTGCCAGCAGCTTAGTTAGTCAGGGTGATGGCTACACCTTC. The encoded protein is CASSLVSQGDGYTF.

The V gene is TRBV29-1, the J gene TRBJ1-1; maybe TRBD1 (6 bases). The germline V gene has CDR1 SQVTM and CDR2 ANQGSEA. Between the trimmed V and J ends, which lost 7 bases and 1 base, there was a span of 10 bases. CDR3 length: 12 residues. CDR3 in amino acids: CSAGQSNTEAFF. For the CDR3, the DNA is TGCAGCGCCGGACAGTCGAACACTGAAGCTTTCTTT.

This sequence joins TRBV18 and TRBJ2-5; D uncertain. Trimming left V 0 bases short and J 8 bases short, with 7 bases between. This CDR3 spans 12 amino acids. The germline CDR1 and CDR2 sequences are KGHSH and LQKENI. The CDR3 loop is CASSPPSTTQYF. CDR3 DNA sequence: TGTGCCAGCTCACCACCTTCTACAACCCAGTACTTC.

In nucleotides, the CDR3 is TGCAGCGTTGCTGGGGCCCCTAAGGAGGCTGAAGCTTTCTTT. Protein: CSVAGAPKEAEAFF. The chain joins TRBV29-1 to TRBJ1-1; tentatively, D is TRBD1 (5 bases). Germline values: CDR1 SQVTM, CDR2 ANQGSEA. V lost 4 bases, J lost 6 bases, and 18 bases lay in between. This CDR3 has 14 residues.

The chain couples TRBV5-4 to TRBJ2-4; TRBD2 agrees at 7 bases. The CDR3 is 20 amino acids. Germline V lookup: CDR1 SGHNT, CDR2 YYREEE (reference sequence). Trimming cost V 0 bases and J 0 bases; bases outside gene matches: 15. CDR3 DNA: TGTGCCAGCAGCTTGGTTAATCCGGGGGACTACAGTCTAGCCAAAAACATTCAGTACTTC. Amino acids: CASSLVNPGDYSLAKNIQYF.

This chain links TRBV7-9 with TRBJ2-7; TRBD1 matches 7 bases. CDR1 and CDR2 from the germline V gene are SEHNR and FQNEAQ (reference sequence). This CDR3 contains 17 residues. The V and J ends lost 1 base and 0 bases, in that order; junction bases with no gene match: 9. Here the CDR3 reads CASSLGQGMGDSYEQYF. CDR3 nucleotides: TGTGCCAGCAGCTTAGGACAGGGCATGGGCGACTCCTACGAGCAGTACTTC.

This chain joins TRBV4-1 and TRBJ1-2, with 9 bases fitting TRBD1. Germline CDR1 and CDR2: MGHRA and YSYEKL. With 3 bases clipped from V and 5 bases from J, the junction kept 13 bases outside the gene matches. The CDR3 sequence is 17 residues long. The CDR3 region is CASSQDDLGQGLYGYTF. CDR3 sequence (DNA): TGCGCCAGCAGCCAGGATGATCTGGGACAGGGTCTGTATGGCTACACCTTC.

The genes are TRBV7-9 and TRBJ1-1; a possible D gene is TRBD1 (5 bases). V lost 1 base, J lost 8 bases, and 8 bases lay in between. CDR1 is SEHNR, CDR2 FQNEAQ, per germline (reference sequence). The CDR3 runs to 12 residues. The CDR3 loop reads CASSLEGLEAFF. CDR3 in DNA: TGTGCCAGCAGCTTAGAGGGGCTCGAAGCTTTCTTT. Looking up the rest from reference TRBV7-9 and TRBJ1-1 gives the full variable domain: DTGVSQNPRHKITKRGQNVTFRCDPISEHNRLYWYRQTLGQGPEFLTYFQNEAQLEKSRLLSDRFSAERPKGSFSTLEIQRTEQGDSAMYLCASSLEGLEAFFGQGTRLTVV.

Only a few counts were recorded for this clone. The rearrangement joins TRBV25-1 to TRBJ1-4; D is perhaps TRBD1 (5 bases). The germline gives CDR1 MGHDK, CDR2 SYGVNS. Trimming stripped 4 bases from V and 2 bases from J, with 14 bases between. This CDR3 is built from 16 residues. This CDR3 reads CASSALSRATNEKLFF. CDR3 nucleotide sequence: TGTGCCAGCAGTGCCCTATCCAGGGCGACTAATGAAAAACTGTTTTTT.

The genes are TRBV10-3 and TRBJ1-1; TRBD1 matches 7 bases. Per germline, CDR1 ENHRY and CDR2 SYGVKD. V gave up 2 bases and J gave up 0 bases; unmatched junction bases: 3. The CDR3 totals 15 residues. CDR3 in amino acids: CAISEGTDMNTEAFF. Here the CDR3 DNA reads TGTGCCATCAGTGAGGGGACAGACATGAACACTGAAGCTTTCTTT.

This clone appeared a few times. This sequence joins TRBV7-9 and TRBJ1-6; D is ambiguous. In germline, CDR1 is SEHNR, CDR2 FQNEAQ (reference sequence). The germline V and J ends were trimmed by 2 bases and 6 bases, with 11 bases remaining between them. CDR3 length: 15 amino acids. Here the CDR3 DNA reads TGTGCCAGCAGCTTATCAGACGGATTTAATTCACCCCTCCACTTT. Translation: CASSLSDGFNSPLHF.

This clone occurred a few times. The gene calls are TRBV18 and TRBJ1-2; possibly TRBD1 for D (5 bases). Deletions cut 4 bases from V and 3 bases from J, with 9 bases between. The CDR3 runs 13 residues. The V gene's germline CDR1 is KGHSH and CDR2 LQKENI. The CDR3 is CASSQGPDYGYTF. CDR3 coding DNA: TGTGCCAGCTCACAGGGGCCAGACTATGGCTACACCTTC.

CDR3 residues: CASSREGGKGNTEAFF. The DNA of the CDR3 is TGTGCCAGTAGCCGGGAAGGGGGCAAGGGGAACACTGAAGCTTTCTTT. This sequence joins TRBV19 and TRBJ1-1; 7 bases are shared with TRBD1. This CDR3 has 16 amino acids. In germline, CDR1 is LNHDA, CDR2 SQIVND (reference sequence). J gave up 1 base and V 6 bases, and 11 bases lay outside the gene matches. The complete variable domain, with remaining parts taken from reference TRBV19 and TRBJ1-1, reads DGGITQSPKYLFRKEGQNVTLSCEQNLNHDAMYWYRQDPGQGLRLIYYSQIVNDFQKGDIAEGYSVSREKKESFPLTVTSAQKNPTAFYLCASSREGGKGNTEAFFGQGTRLTVV.

The rearrangement uses TRBV2 and TRBJ1-5, with 7 bases matching TRBD1. Trimming cost V 10 bases and J 2 bases; bases outside gene matches: 8. Germline V gene lookup returns CDR1 SNHLY and CDR2 FYNNEI. This CDR3 is 14 amino acids long. CDR3 protein: CATRQGSGNQPQHF. The CDR3 DNA reads TGTGCCACAAGACAGGGTAGCGGCAATCAGCCCCAGCATTTT.

This rearrangement joins TRBV19 to TRBJ1-1; maybe TRBD1 (6 bases). The V gene lost 3 bases and the J gene lost 4 bases, with 18 bases spanning the gap. The length of the CDR3 is 16 residues. Germline-derived CDR1 and CDR2 are LNHDA and SQIVND (reference sequence). The CDR3 sequence is CASSMPLGGRFTEAFF. CDR3 in DNA: TGTGCCAGTAGTATGCCCCTCGGGGGGCGGTTCACTGAAGCTTTCTTT.

V gene TRBV4-1 combines with J gene TRBJ2-1; 9 positions match TRBD1. Germline V gene data show CDR1 as MGHRA and CDR2 as YSYEKL. This CDR3 is built from 15 residues. With V trimmed by 4 bases and J by 7 bases, 8 bases remained unmatched. CDR3 protein: CASSLRDREGNEQFF. The CDR3 bases are TGCGCCAGCAGCCTCCGGGACAGGGAGGGTAATGAGCAGTTCTTC.

The chain joins TRBV5-4 to TRBJ2-3; D unresolved. V dropped 0 bases and J dropped 3 bases, with 5 bases sitting between them. Germline V gene sequence: CDR1 SGHNT, CDR2 YYREEE (reference sequence). The CDR3 runs 13 residues. DNA of the CDR3: TGTGCCAGCAGCTTGGTAGGAACAGATACGCAGTATTTT. As protein: CASSLVGTDTQYF.

The chain combines TRBV7-2 with TRBJ2-5; TRBD2 matches 9 bases. The J segment lost 2 bases and the V segment lost 5 bases, leaving 15 bases of the junction unmatched. CDR1 is SGHTA, CDR2 FQGNSA, per germline. This CDR3 is built from 18 residues. The CDR3 region has the DNA TGTGCCAGCAGCCCGCGCCGCGGGGGGGCGGGGTATCAAGAGACCCAGTACTTC. Encoded protein: CASSPRRGGAGYQETQYF.

The rearrangement links TRBV5-1 to TRBJ2-5, with TRBD2 identical over 13 bases. The V and J ends lost 1 base and 1 base, in that order; junction bases with no gene match: 7. This CDR3 spans 18 amino acids. Germline CDR1 reads SGHRS; CDR2 reads YFSETQ. The CDR3 is CASSLNKLAGGAQETQYF. The CDR3 DNA is TGCGCCAGCAGCTTGAATAAACTAGCGGGGGGGGCCCAAGAGACCCAGTACTTC.

V usage is TRBV12-5 and J usage is TRBJ2-7; D may be TRBD1 (8 bases). Germline lookup yields CDR1 LGHNT and CDR2 FRNRAP. The length of the CDR3 is 15 residues. V was clipped by 5 bases and J by 4 bases, with 18 bases between them. The CDR3 sequence is CASGLNRGGRYEQYF. DNA of the CDR3: TGTGCTAGTGGTCTGAACAGGGGGGGTCGGTACGAGCAGTACTTC.

The chain recombines TRBV7-8 with TRBJ1-5, with D tentatively TRBD1 (5 bases). Germline V gene lookup returns CDR1 SGHVS and CDR2 FQNEAQ. Trimming removed 5 bases at V and 2 bases at J, with 10 bases between. The CDR3 loop spans 14 amino acids. For the CDR3, the DNA is TGTGCCAGCAGCCTCTGGGGGGGCAATCAGCCCCAGCATTTT. Translated, it gives CASSLWGGNQPQHF.

The chain carries TRBV2 and TRBJ1-5; D gene unclear. Trimming pared 4 bases from V and 3 bases from J, leaving 7 bases between. The CDR3 sequence is 13 residues long. In germline, CDR1 is SNHLY, CDR2 FYNNEI. CDR3 sequence reads: CASSGGNNQPQHF. The CDR3 nucleotides are TGTGCCAGCAGTGGAGGGAACAATCAGCCCCAGCATTTT.

The chain recombines TRBV7-9 with TRBJ2-5; 12 nucleotides align to TRBD2. CDR1 and CDR2 (germline): SEHNR, FQNEAQ (reference sequence). CDR3 length: 19 residues. V was pared by 5 bases and J by 0 bases, with 13 bases of the junction left unmatched. The CDR3 is CASSPSGLAGRSYQETQYF. In DNA form, the CDR3 reads TGTGCCAGCAGCCCTTCAGGACTAGCGGGGCGATCGTACCAAGAGACCCAGTACTTC. The full variable domain, with the rest looked up from reference TRBV7-9 and TRBJ2-5, is DTGVSQNPRHKITKRGQNVTFRCDPISEHNRLYWYRQTLGQGPEFLTYFQNEAQLEKSRLLSDRFSAERPKGSFSTLEIQRTEQGDSAMYLCASSPSGLAGRSYQETQYFGPGTRLLVL.

V usage is TRBV2 and J usage is TRBJ1-5; D gene unclear. From germline, CDR1 is SNHLY and CDR2 FYNNEI. The CDR3 runs to 13 residues. Trimming shortened V by 4 bases and J by 7 bases, and 11 bases separated the two germline ends. CDR3 residues: CASSGSPRQPQHF. CDR3 DNA sequence: TGTGCCAGCAGTGGTTCTCCTAGGCAGCCCCAGCATTTT.

The chain links TRBV29-1 to TRBJ2-1; D is possibly TRBD1 or TRBD2 (6 bases each). Germline V gene sequence: CDR1 SQVTM, CDR2 ANQGSEA. This CDR3 has 15 residues. Trimming shortened V by 7 bases and J by 5 bases, and 21 bases separated the two germline ends. CDR3 residues: CSGLPLLGGDNEQFF. The CDR3 DNA is TGCAGCGGCCTTCCACTTTTGGGGGGCGACAATGAGCAGTTCTTC.

This sequence joins TRBV27 and TRBJ1-1; D call uncertain. Germline values: CDR1 MNHEY, CDR2 SMNVEV (reference sequence). The CDR3 contains 13 residues. Trimming removed 3 bases at V and 5 bases at J, with 10 bases between. The DNA of the CDR3 is TGTGCCAGCAGTTTGACCCCCTGGACTGAAGCTTTCTTT. Translating it yields CASSLTPWTEAFF.

To note about this clone: This CDR3 is also generated by other DNA sequences in the sample. J is TRBJ2-3 and V is TRBV19; no firm D call. The CDR3 loop spans 11 amino acids. Germline-derived CDR1 and CDR2 are LNHDA and SQIVND (reference sequence). V was clipped by 4 bases and J by 5 bases, with 4 bases between them. This chain's CDR3 is CASSRGDTQYF. The CDR3 DNA is TGTGCCAGTAGTAGGGGAGATACGCAGTATTTT.

The V and J genes are TRBV19 and TRBJ2-7, with 8 nucleotides matching TRBD2. This CDR3 is built from 14 residues. V shed 8 bases, J shed 2 bases, and the junction held 8 bases outside the gene matches. CDR1 is LNHDA, CDR2 SQIVND, per germline (reference sequence). This CDR3 is CASSPGLVPYEQYF. CDR3 sequence (DNA): TGTGCCAGTTCCCCGGGACTAGTGCCCTACGAGCAGTACTTC.